Each of the 3 T cell receptor beta chains below was sequenced from the same sample in a study of control samples from healthy donors and cancer patients. The repertoire was sequenced with immunoSEQ multiplex PCR; TCRdb's copy has only in-frame clones and lacks some. The sample data list about 200,000 clones. The specimen sequenced was blood. Every receptor here comes from a woman aged 25 to 39 in good health.

This rearrangement joins TRBV12-3 or TRBV12-4 to TRBJ1-2; tentatively, D is TRBD1 (6 bases). CDR3 size: 13 residues. Trimming removed 5 bases from V and 7 bases from J, with 14 bases in between. In nucleotides, the CDR3 is TGTGCCAGCAGTGCTTACAGGGCAGGTGGCTACACCTTC. Protein sequence: CASSAYRAGGYTF.

J is TRBJ1-4 and V is TRBV19, with 7 nucleotides matching TRBD1. The CDR3 covers 14 residues. The junction had 8 bases not matched to a gene; V was cut back by 5 bases and J by 8 bases. Germline V gene lookup returns CDR1 LNHDA and CDR2 SQIVND (reference sequence). Here the CDR3 reads CASSFRQGREKLFF. Written as DNA, the CDR3 is TGTGCCAGTAGTTTCCGACAGGGAAGGGAAAAACTGTTTTTT.

The chain joins TRBV5-4 to TRBJ2-1; 11 nucleotides match TRBD2. Per the germline V gene, CDR1 is SGHNT and CDR2 is YYREEE (reference sequence). The CDR3 runs 16 residues. V lost 4 bases and J lost 6; bases outside the gene matches: 9. This CDR3 reads CASSAALAGVSNEQFF. The CDR3, as DNA: TGTGCCAGCAGCGCCGCACTAGCGGGGGTTTCCAATGAGCAGTTCTTC.